The rows below give T cell receptor beta chains drawn from one sample of a study of cytomegalovirus exposure and HLA in healthy donors. Sequencing used immunoSEQ multiplex PCR; TCRdb keeps in-frame clones, though not all of them. The table shows about 98,000 clones, with approximately 72% occurring only once. Sample: PBMCs. Receptor source: a man aged 18-30 years in good health and CMV-seropositive. CDR3s include the opening cysteine and the closing phenylalanine or tryptophan. Fields, in order: D gene, J gene, clone size, V gene, CDR3 protein, CDR3 DNA. A D gene is named only where the DNA matches it firmly. A clone size is listed for some rows: how often the clone was seen (once, few, many), or a class if it is expanded.

D gene: -; J gene: TRBJ1-3; clone size: -; V gene: TRBV29-1; CDR3 protein: CSVEIGSGNTIYF; CDR3 DNA: TGCAGCGTTGAGATCGGCTCTGGAAACACCATATATTTT
D gene: TRBD1; J gene: TRBJ1-1; clone size: once; V gene: TRBV19; CDR3 protein: CASSFGNRGSTEAFF; CDR3 DNA: TGTGCCAGTAGTTTCGGAAACAGGGGGAGCACTGAAGCTTTCTTT
D gene: -; J gene: TRBJ1-6; clone size: once; V gene: TRBV30; CDR3 protein: CAWSVNTGYGSSPLHF; CDR3 DNA: TGTGCCTGGAGTGTGAATACGGGATATGGGTCTTCACCCCTCCACTTT
D gene: -; J gene: TRBJ1-5; clone size: -; V gene: TRBV18; CDR3 protein: CASSPLRNSNQPQHF; CDR3 DNA: TGTGCCAGCTCACCACTTAGAAATAGCAATCAGCCCCAGCATTTT
D gene: -; J gene: TRBJ2-6; clone size: -; V gene: TRBV6-4; CDR3 protein: CASSSGRGVSGANVLTF; CDR3 DNA: TGTGCCAGCAGTTCGGGCAGGGGAGTCTCTGGGGCCAACGTCCTGACTTTC
D gene: -; J gene: TRBJ1-1; clone size: -; V gene: TRBV7-9; CDR3 protein: CASSFPKEGSMNTEAFF; CDR3 DNA: TGTGCCAGCAGCTTCCCCAAAGAAGGGAGCATGAACACTGAAGCTTTCTTT
D gene: -; J gene: TRBJ1-5; clone size: -; V gene: TRBV6-5; CDR3 protein: CASSENRYSQPQHF; CDR3 DNA: TGTGCCAGCAGTGAAAATCGGTATAGTCAGCCCCAGCATTTT
D gene: TRBD1; J gene: TRBJ2-5; clone size: -; V gene: TRBV5-1; CDR3 protein: CASSSGQGVGVRGETQYF; CDR3 DNA: TGCGCCAGCAGCTCCGGACAGGGGGTTGGCGTAAGGGGAGAGACCCAGTACTTC
D gene: -; J gene: TRBJ1-3; clone size: -; V gene: TRBV28; CDR3 protein: CASSLLQEHSYSGNTIYF; CDR3 DNA: TGTGCCAGCAGTTTATTACAGGAACACTCATACTCTGGAAACACCATATATTTT
D gene: -; J gene: TRBJ2-1; clone size: -; V gene: TRBV29-1; CDR3 protein: CSVEDFTRVNEQFF; CDR3 DNA: TGCAGCGTTGAAGACTTCACCAGGGTCAATGAGCAGTTCTTC
D gene: -; J gene: TRBJ2-7; clone size: few; V gene: TRBV6-1; CDR3 protein: CASSEFGQKYEQYF; CDR3 DNA: TGTGCCAGCAGTGAATTCGGACAGAAATACGAGCAGTACTTC
D gene: -; J gene: TRBJ2-7; clone size: -; V gene: TRBV5-1; CDR3 protein: CASSLELYLRQYF; CDR3 DNA: TGCGCCAGCAGCTTGGAGCTGTACTTAAGGCAGTACTTC
D gene: -; J gene: TRBJ2-1; clone size: few; V gene: TRBV25-1; CDR3 protein: CASMGRVLSEQFF; CDR3 DNA: TGTGCCAGCATGGGCAGGGTACTAAGTGAGCAGTTCTTC
D gene: -; J gene: TRBJ1-3; clone size: -; V gene: TRBV7-2; CDR3 protein: CASSLSPGAGNTIYF; CDR3 DNA: TGTGCCAGCAGCTTATCTCCAGGGGCCGGAAACACCATATATTTT